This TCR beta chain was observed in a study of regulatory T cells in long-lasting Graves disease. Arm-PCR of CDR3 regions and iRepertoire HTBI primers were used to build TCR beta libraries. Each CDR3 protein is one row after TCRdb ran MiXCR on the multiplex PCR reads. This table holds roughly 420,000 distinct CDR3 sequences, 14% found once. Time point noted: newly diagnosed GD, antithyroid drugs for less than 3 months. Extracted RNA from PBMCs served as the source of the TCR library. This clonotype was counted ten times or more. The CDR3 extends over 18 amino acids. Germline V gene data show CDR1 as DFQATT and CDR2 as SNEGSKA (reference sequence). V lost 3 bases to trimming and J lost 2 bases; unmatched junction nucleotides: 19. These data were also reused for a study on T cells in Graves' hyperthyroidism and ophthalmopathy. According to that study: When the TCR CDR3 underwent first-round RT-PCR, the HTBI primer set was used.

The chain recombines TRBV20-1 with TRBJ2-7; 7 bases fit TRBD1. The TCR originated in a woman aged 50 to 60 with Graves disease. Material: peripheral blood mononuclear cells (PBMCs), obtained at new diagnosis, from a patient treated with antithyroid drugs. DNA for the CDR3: TGCAGTGCTAGTAGTTTTGGTTCGAGGGACAGAGTCGCCTACGAGCAGTACTTC. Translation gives CSASSFGSRDRVAYEQYF.